Reported below is one TCR beta chain. Its antigen is still unknown. The data derive from a study of cytomegalovirus exposure and HLA in healthy donors. Findings of the study overall: Donors belonging to an Asian-associated ancestry cluster reportedly showed fewer N-insertions in productive TCRs than the roughly 700-donor mean, according to what a later analysis found. Per published reports, the classifier diagnosed cytomegalovirus status with high specificity and sensitivity.

The PCR used 60 Vbeta and 13 Jbeta primers. Clones were sequenced by immunoSEQ multiplex PCR, and TCRdb holds only the in-frame ones, with some missing. The table includes about 67,000 clones, approximately 90% detected once. V was clipped by 0 bases and J by 4 bases, with 13 bases between them. Per germline, CDR1 SGHRS and CDR2 YFSETQ. This CDR3 comprises 15 residues. The sequenced sample consisted of PBMCs. The source of this sequence is a woman in her thirties in good health and CMV-seropositive. The V and J genes are TRBV5-1 and TRBJ2-5; D gene uncertain. CDR3 region: CASSLDSQLVETQYF. CDR3 DNA sequence: TGCGCCAGCAGCTTGGATTCACAGCTGGTAGAGACCCAGTACTTC.